In its sample, the clone carrying this TCR beta chain was seen a few times. What it recognizes is unknown. Germline assignment: CDR1 SGHVS and CDR2 FNYEAQ. The CDR3 sequence is 14 residues long. The ends were cut back, 6 bases at V and 6 bases at J, with 17 bases in the middle. This record comes from a study of T cell repertoires in cytomegalovirus infection. Overall study results and limits: Across the ex vivo response, the dominant clonotypes were HLA-C-restricted CMV-specific TCR beta clonotypes.

TCRdb reprocessed the reads via MiXCR and lists one record per CDR3 protein. The sample shows 680,000 or so distinct CDR3 sequences, 35% to 45% of them seen only once. The sequence came from a human donor in good health (CMV status not recorded). Some clones in this sample may be carry-over from other donors' samples. The chain employs TRBV7-6 and TRBJ1-1; tentatively, D is TRBD1 (6 bases). The specimen sequenced was PBMCs. CDR3 coding DNA: TGTGCCAGCAGGCCCTGGGACATTAAAGCTGAAGCTTTCTTT. It is translated as CASRPWDIKAEAFF.